This entry is about one TCR beta chain. The antigen is unknown. The sample is drawn from a study of CD8+ T cells in alopecia areata. Regarding the study as a whole: Clonality was higher in lesional than normal scalp, especially in alopecia totalis/universalis.

Sequencing used cDNA as its template, made by extracting RNA and reverse transcribing it. Sequencing was performed with immunoSEQ multiplex PCR; in TCRdb, only in-frame clones are kept and a portion is missing. This table has 150,000 or so clones, over 80% appearing once. The sample here was CD8+ T cells sorted from blood, taken at week 0. The receptor comes from a human donor with alopecia areata.

The CDR3: CASSVQEGWNEKLFF. CDR3 coding DNA: TGTGCCAGCAGTGTCCAGGAGGGTTGGAATGAAAAACTGTTTTTT. This chain links TRBV28 with TRBJ1-4; D remains ambiguous. The V end lost 5 bases, the J end lost 5 bases, and 15 bases lay between the germline ends. Germline values: CDR1 MDHEN, CDR2 SYDVKM. The CDR3 totals 15 residues.